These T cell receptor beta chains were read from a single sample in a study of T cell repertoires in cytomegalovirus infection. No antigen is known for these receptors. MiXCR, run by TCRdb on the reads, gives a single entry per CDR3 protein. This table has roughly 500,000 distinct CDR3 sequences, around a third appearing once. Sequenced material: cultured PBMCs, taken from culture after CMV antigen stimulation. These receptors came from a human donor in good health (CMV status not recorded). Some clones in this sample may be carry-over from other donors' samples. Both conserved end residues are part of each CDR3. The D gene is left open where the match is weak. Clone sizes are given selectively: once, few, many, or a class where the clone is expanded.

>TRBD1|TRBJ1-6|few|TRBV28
CASNTPTGGSSPLHF
TGTGCCAGCAATACCCCGACAGGGGGTAGTTCACCCCTCCACTTT
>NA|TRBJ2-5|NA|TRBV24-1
CATSDFTKQETQYF
TGTGCCACCAGTGATTTCACAAAACAAGAGACCCAGTACTTC
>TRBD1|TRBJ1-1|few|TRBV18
CASSPTDRVYGTEAFF
TGTGCCAGCTCACCGACGGACAGGGTGTATGGGACTGAAGCTTTCTTT
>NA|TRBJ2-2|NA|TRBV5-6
CASSLNPTIAGELFF
TGTGCCAGCAGCTTGAATCCCACCATAGCCGGGGAGCTGTTTTTT
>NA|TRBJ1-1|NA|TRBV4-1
CASRGMNTEAFF
TGCGCCAGCCGAGGGATGAACACTGAAGCTTTCTTT
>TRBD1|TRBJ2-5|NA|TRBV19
CASSLSRQGQGETQYF
TGTGCCAGTAGTCTCTCTCGACAGGGGCAGGGAGAGACCCAGTACTTC
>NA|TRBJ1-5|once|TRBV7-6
CASSLAEGDSNQPQHF
TGTGCCAGCAGCTTAGCGGAAGGGGACTCCAATCAGCCCCAGCATTTT
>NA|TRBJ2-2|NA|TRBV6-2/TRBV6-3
CASSYRQNTGELFF
TGTGCCAGCAGTTACAGGCAGAACACCGGGGAGCTGTTTTTT
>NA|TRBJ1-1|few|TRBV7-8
CASSFPMGTEAFF
TGTGCCAGCAGCTTCCCAATGGGCACTGAAGCTTTCTTT
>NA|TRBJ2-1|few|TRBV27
CASSLSRGSYNEQFF
TGTGCCAGCAGTTTATCTCGGGGTTCCTACAATGAGCAGTTCTTC
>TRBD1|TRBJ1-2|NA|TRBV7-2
CASSLGGQGRTYGYTF
TGTGCCAGCAGCTTAGGGGGACAGGGTAGGACCTATGGCTACACCTTC
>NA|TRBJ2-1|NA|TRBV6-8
CASSYYSPRSYNEQFF
TGTGCCAGCAGTTATTATTCGCCTAGATCCTACAATGAGCAGTTCTTC
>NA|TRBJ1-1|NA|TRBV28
CASSLPGLGEAFF
TGTGCCAGCAGTCTGCCTGGCCTTGGTGAAGCTTTCTTT
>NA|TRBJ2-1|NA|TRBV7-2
CASSLVGTRGRNEQFF
TGTGCCAGCAGCTTAGTGGGGACTAGGGGGCGCAATGAGCAGTTCTTC
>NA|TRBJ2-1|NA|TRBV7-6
CASSPKSGTRYNEQFF
TGTGCCAGCAGCCCGAAGAGCGGAACACGTTACAATGAGCAGTTCTTC
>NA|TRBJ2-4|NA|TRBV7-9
CASSPYPGAKNIQYF
TGTGCCAGCAGCCCCTACCCGGGGGCCAAAAACATTCAGTACTTC
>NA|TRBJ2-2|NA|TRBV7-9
CASSFGSTNTGELFF
TGTGCCAGCAGCTTTGGGTCGACGAACACCGGGGAGCTGTTTTTT
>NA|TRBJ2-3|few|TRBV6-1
CASSLLRGYTDTQYF
TGTGCCAGCAGTCTCCTTCGTGGTTACACAGATACGCAGTATTTT